Each of the 3 T cell receptor beta chains below was sequenced from the same sample in a study of T cell changes during pregnancy in multiple sclerosis. Profiling relied on immunoSEQ multiplex PCR, and the TCRdb table lists in-frame clones only, not all of them. The sample has about 66,000 clones; about nine tenths are singletons. Here the sequenced sample was peripheral blood, taken in the third trimester of pregnancy. These receptors came from a female donor with multiple sclerosis, enrolled in a pregnancy study.

The chain couples TRBV6-5 to TRBJ2-7; 7 bases align to TRBD1. CDR3 size: 14 residues. Unmatched junction bases numbered 7, after V lost 5 bases and J lost 3 bases. Germline V gene sequence: CDR1 MNHEY, CDR2 SVGAGI. CDR3 sequence: CASSLRQGGYEQYF. CDR3 sequence (DNA): TGTGCCAGCAGTCTCCGACAGGGTGGCTACGAGCAGTACTTC.

The V and J genes are TRBV6-5 and TRBJ2-7; possible D gene TRBD1, 5 bases. This CDR3 contains 14 residues. CDR1 and CDR2 from the germline V gene are MNHEY and SVGAGI. Trimming pared 0 bases from V and 4 bases from J, leaving 10 bases between. The CDR3 loop reads CASSYSNRPYEQYF. CDR3 sequence (DNA): TGTGCCAGCAGTTACTCGAACAGGCCTTACGAGCAGTACTTC.

This sequence joins TRBV10-2 and TRBJ2-7; no clear D gene. Germline V CDR1 and CDR2: WSHSY, SAAADI. V gave up 1 base and J gave up 2 bases, with 12 bases separating them. The length of the CDR3 is 15 residues. The CDR3 sequence is CASSEYSGAPYEQYF. Here the CDR3 DNA reads TGCGCCAGCAGTGAGTACTCAGGTGCCCCCTACGAGCAGTACTTC.